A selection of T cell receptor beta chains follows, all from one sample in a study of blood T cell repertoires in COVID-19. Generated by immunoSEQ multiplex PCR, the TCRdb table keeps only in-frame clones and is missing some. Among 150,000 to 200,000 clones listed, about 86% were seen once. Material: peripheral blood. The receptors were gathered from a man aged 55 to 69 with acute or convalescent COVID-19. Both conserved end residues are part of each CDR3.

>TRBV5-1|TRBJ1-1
CASSEGRINTEAFF
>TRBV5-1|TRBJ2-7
CASSLAAGGSYEQYF
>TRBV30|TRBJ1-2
CAFFRTGGYGYTF
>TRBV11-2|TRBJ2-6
CASRGLRDRRANVLTF
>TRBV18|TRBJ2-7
CASSPAGQGYEQYF
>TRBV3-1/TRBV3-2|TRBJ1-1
CASTPRAVLGNTEAFF
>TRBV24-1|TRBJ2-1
CATSERGRAGGHNEQFF
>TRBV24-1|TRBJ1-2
CATSDTTGVNYGYTF
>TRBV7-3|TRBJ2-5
CASSFSGQETQYF
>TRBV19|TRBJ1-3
CASSPQGQRNTIYF
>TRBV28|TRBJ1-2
CASSLDQRNYGYTF
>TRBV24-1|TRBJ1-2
CATSDTGGEENYGYTF
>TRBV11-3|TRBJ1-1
CASSRSGNTEAFF
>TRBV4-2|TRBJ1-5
CASSQEVGSYQPQHF